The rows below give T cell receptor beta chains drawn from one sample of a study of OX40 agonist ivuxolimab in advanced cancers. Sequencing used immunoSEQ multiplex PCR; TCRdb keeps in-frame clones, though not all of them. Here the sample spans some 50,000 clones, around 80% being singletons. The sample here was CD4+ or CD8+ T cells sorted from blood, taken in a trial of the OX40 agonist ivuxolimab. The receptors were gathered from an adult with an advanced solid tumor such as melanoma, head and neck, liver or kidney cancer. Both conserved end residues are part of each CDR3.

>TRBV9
CASSVAAGGRYEQYF
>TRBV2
CASSAPPGEQFF
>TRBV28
CASNMGGLADVDTQYF
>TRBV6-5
CASSRDKTNYGYTF
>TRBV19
CASIGISGSSGNTIYF
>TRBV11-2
CASSPERTSDEQFF
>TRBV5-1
CASSLAGGRHTGELFF
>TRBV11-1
CASSPDRVRTEAFF
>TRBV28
CASSLAGALVDEQFF
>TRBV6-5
CASSTRQGMYTEAFF
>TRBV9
CASSVGPNTGELFF
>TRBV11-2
CASSLQREGGTQYF
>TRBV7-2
CASSLDARTLYEQYF
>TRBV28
CASKTVNTEAFF
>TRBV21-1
CARSQDTQYF
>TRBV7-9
CASSLAIGVVEKLFF
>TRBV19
CASSIAGGGYEQYF
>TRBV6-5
CASSYSAGGYGYTF
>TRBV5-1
CASSIGDGSYEQYF
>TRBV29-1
CSVYTGTGGGNEQFF
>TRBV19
CATSGGNFVNEQFF
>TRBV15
CATSRDHLEQFF
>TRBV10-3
CAISAVGTEAFF
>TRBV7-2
CASSLGWGVQPQHF
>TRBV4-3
CASSQDRDNQPQHF
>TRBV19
CASSKTGQGIDTGELFF
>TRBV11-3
CASISRQFLAGLGFYEQYF
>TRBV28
CASSFPSAPNQPQHF
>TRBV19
CASSSGSGAWSISYNEQFF
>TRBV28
CASRTRDGTSGGGASKSSYNEQFF
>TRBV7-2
CASSVSGSSYEQYF
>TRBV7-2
CASSLIGTGAYNEQFF
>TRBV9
CASSPRQGQNIQYF
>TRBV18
CASSPTQHPNEQFF
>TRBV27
CASGARTGNTEAFF
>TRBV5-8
CASSPTGNYGYTF
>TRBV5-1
CASSLAQTIETQYF
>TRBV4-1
CASSLNLPGLAAYNEQFF
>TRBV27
CASSLGLGSGRTDTQYF
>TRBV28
CASWGNTEAFF
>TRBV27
CASQPLAGRNEQYF
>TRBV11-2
CASSLAGGQFNEKLFF
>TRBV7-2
CASSFESNQGRNF
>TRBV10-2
CATGQGSSYEQYF
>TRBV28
CASSGAVGDTEAFF
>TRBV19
CASQTGVGTEAFF
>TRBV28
CASSPGTVDTGELFF
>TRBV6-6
CASSYTTGGRSQPQHF
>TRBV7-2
CASSTREHRLDTQYF
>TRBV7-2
CASSPFLDDSYEQYF
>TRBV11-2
CASSARSGLYTDTQYF
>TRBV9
CASSVAPGISYEQYF